The sequence of this T cell receptor (beta chain) was determined in a study of low-dose radiotherapy and immunotherapy resistance in tumors. Study as a whole: Patients took aspirin 300 mg by mouth once daily. This continued for four cycles, starting on cycle 1 day 1.

Alpha- and beta-chain coverage of first-strand cDNA came from TRAV- and TRBV-specific primers. A constant-region primer paired with the V-primer adapter amplified TCRs over approximately 20 PCR cycles. After the mRNA was isolated, it was amplified using in vitro transcription. TCRdb re-called the reads with MiXCR, one entry per CDR3 protein. The data contain tens of thousands of distinct CDR3 sequences, 25% to 40% of them singletons. This clonotype was seen at least ten times. Time point meaning: before trial treatment. Nivolumab, ipilimumab, aspirin, low-dose cyclophosphamide and low-dose radiotherapy were given to donors. The presence of advanced solid tumors lacking tumor-infiltrating lymphocytes characterized eligible patients. Germline CDR1 DFQATT, CDR2 SNEGSKA (reference sequence). J was trimmed by 5 bases and V by 4 bases; bases with no gene match: 7. The CDR3 loop spans 15 amino acids.

This TCR came from a male donor with gallbladder cancer. The input for sequencing was PBMCs, taken before treatment. This rearrangement joins TRBV20-1 to TRBJ2-1; 11 bases are a match to TRBD2. Here the CDR3 DNA reads TGCAGTGCTATCGAACTAGCGGGAGAGGACAATGAGCAGTTCTTC. Translated: CSAIELAGEDNEQFF.